This paragraph covers one TCR beta chain sequence. The data stem from a study of glioma-infiltrating T cells after dendritic cell vaccination. Study at large: Patients had newly diagnosed or recurrent glioblastoma and received dendritic cell vaccines. Monocyte-derived dendritic cells, cultured 7 to 8 days with IL-4 and GM-CSF, were pulsed with autologous tumor lysate.

Germline CDR1 and CDR2: SEHNR and FQNEAQ (reference sequence). The CDR3 totals 16 residues. V was pared by 5 bases and J by 2 bases, with 17 bases between. TCRB CDR3 was amplified from 2 ug genomic DNA or less. The PCR used 60 V beta and 13 J beta primers. The assay was immunoSEQ multiplex PCR, and TCRdb's table has in-frame clones only and misses some. In the table there are just over 95,000 clones, about four fifths of which are singletons. The TCR was taken from a human donor with glioblastoma. Sequences were derived from blood, sampled before dendritic cell vaccination. The J gene is TRBJ2-3, the V gene TRBV7-9; possible D gene TRBD2, 5 bases. CDR3 sequence: CASSPGGGSFTDTQYF. CDR3 nucleotide sequence: TGTGCCAGCAGCCCCGGTGGAGGTTCATTCACAGATACGCAGTATTTT.